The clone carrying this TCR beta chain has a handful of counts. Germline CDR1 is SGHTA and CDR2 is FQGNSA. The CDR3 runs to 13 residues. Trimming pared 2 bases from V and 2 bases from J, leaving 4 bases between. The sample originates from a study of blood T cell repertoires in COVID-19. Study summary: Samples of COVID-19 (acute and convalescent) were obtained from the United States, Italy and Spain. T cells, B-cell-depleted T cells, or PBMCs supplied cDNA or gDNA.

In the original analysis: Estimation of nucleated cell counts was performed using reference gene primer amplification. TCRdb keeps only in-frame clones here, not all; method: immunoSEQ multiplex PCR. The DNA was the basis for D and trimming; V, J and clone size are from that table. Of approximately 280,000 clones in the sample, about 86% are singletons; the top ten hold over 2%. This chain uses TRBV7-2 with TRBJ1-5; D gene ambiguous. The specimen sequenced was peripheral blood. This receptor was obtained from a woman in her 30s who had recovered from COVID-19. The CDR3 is CASSLQGNQPQHF. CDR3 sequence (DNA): TGTGCCAGCAGCTTACAGGGCAATCAGCCCCAGCATTTT.